The 4 T cell receptor beta chains below all came from one sample that was sequenced in a study of control samples from healthy donors and cancer patients (dated by TCRdb to the early 2020s). Preparation of the library involved the immunoSEQ multiplex PCR assay. TCRdb mirrors the immuneACCESS table, restricted to in-frame sequences. Some clones are absent from its copies; in checked studies, under half trace to an unresolved V gene, and the reason for the others is unknown. Recorded for this sample are 150,000 to 180,000 clones; over 85% of them occurred a single time. About 5.6% of the sample is in the top ten clones. Material for sequencing was blood. These receptors came from a man between 40 and 49 years old in good health.

DNA for the CDR3: TGTGCCAGCAGTGAACCTCCGAGGTATGGCTACACCTTC. Protein: CASSEPPRYGYTF. This chain joins TRBV6-1 and TRBJ1-2; D gene uncertain. This CDR3 contains 13 residues. The germline V and J ends were trimmed by 2 bases and 5 bases, with 9 bases remaining between them. Germline assignment: CDR1 MNHNS and CDR2 SASEGT.

This CDR3 reads CASSIDLMTGTLAEAFF. For the CDR3, the DNA is TGTGCCAGTAGTATAGACCTAATGACAGGAACGCTCGCTGAAGCTTTCTTT. The genes are TRBV19 and TRBJ1-1; possible D gene TRBD1, 6 bases. The CDR3 consists of 17 residues. V shed 0 bases and J shed 6 bases, with 20 bases lying between them. Germline V gene lookup returns CDR1 LNHDA and CDR2 SQIVND (reference sequence).

This clone was counted only a few times. J is TRBJ1-5 and V is TRBV5-5, with 9 bases fitting TRBD1. This CDR3 region has 18 residues. J gave up 2 bases and V 4 bases, and 13 bases lay outside the gene matches. Per the germline V gene, CDR1 is SGHKS and CDR2 is YYEKEE (reference sequence). The CDR3, as DNA: TGTGCCAGCAGCGCCCGACAGGGGGAGAAGGGAGGCAATCAGCCCCAGCATTTT. This gives the protein CASSARQGEKGGNQPQHF. Supplemented by reference TRBV5-5 and TRBJ1-5, the full variable domain reads DAGVTQSPTHLIKTRGQQVTLRCSPISGHKSVSWYQQVLGQGPQFIFQYYEKEERGRGNFPDRFSARQFPNYSSELNVNALLLGDSALYLCASSARQGEKGGNQPQHFGDGTRLSIL.

This chain uses TRBV18 with TRBJ1-4, with D perhaps matching TRBD1 (6 bases). The CDR3 loop spans 17 amino acids. V was cut by 3 bases and J by 2 bases, with 16 bases left in between. Germline CDR1 reads KGHSH; CDR2 reads LQKENI. The CDR3 sequence: CASSPFGGARTNEKLFF. The CDR3 nucleotides are TGTGCCAGCTCACCGTTTGGGGGGGCGCGGACTAATGAAAAACTGTTTTTT.